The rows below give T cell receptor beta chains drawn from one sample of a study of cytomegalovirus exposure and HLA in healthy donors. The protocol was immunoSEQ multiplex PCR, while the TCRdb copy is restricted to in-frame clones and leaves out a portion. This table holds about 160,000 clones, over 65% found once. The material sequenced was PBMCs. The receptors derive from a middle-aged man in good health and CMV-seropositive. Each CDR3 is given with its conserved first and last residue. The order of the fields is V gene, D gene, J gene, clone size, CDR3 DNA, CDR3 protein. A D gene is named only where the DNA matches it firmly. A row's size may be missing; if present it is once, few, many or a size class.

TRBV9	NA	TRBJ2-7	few	TGTGCCAGCAGCGTAGGGGGAGGCAGTACCTACGAGCAGTACTTC	CASSVGGGSTYEQYF
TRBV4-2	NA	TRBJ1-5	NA	TGTGCCAGCAGCCAAGCGAGCGGGGCGTGGCAGCCCCAGCATTTT	CASSQASGAWQPQHF
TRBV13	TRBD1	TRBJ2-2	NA	TGTGCCAGCAGCTCCATGACAGGGGAGAACACCGGGGAGCTGTTTTTT	CASSSMTGENTGELFF
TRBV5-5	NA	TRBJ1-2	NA	TGTGCCAGCAGCTTACTTGTTAACTATGGCTACACCTTC	CASSLLVNYGYTF
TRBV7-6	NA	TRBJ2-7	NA	TGTGCCAGCAGCTTAGGAGTTCCCGGGGGGCTCGCAGACTACGAGCAGTACTTC	CASSLGVPGGLADYEQYF
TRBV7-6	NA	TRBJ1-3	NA	TGTGCCAGCAGCTTAGGTGAGGTCCGCTCTGGAAACACCATATATTTT	CASSLGEVRSGNTIYF
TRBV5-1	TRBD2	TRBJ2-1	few	TGCGCCAGCAGCTCCCGACTAGCGGGAGATGAGCAGTTCTTC	CASSSRLAGDEQFF
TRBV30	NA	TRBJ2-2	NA	TGTGCCTGGAGTCATAGTACCGGGGAGCTGTTTTTT	CAWSHSTGELFF
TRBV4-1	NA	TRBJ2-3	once	TGCGCCAGTAGCCAAGCGATGCCGGCAGATACGCAGTATTTT	CASSQAMPADTQYF
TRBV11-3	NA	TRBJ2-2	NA	TGTGCCAGCAGCTTAGGATTATTCACAGGAAGGGGCACCGGGGAGCTGTTTTTT	CASSLGLFTGRGTGELFF
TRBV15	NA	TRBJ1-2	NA	TGTGCCACCAGCAGATTATTCTCCCGGGAGCTCGGTAATGGCTACACCTTC	CATSRLFSRELGNGYTF
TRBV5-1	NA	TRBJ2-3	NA	TGCGCCAGCAGCTTACTAGGGCCATACACAGATACGCAGTATTTT	CASSLLGPYTDTQYF
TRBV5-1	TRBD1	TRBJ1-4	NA	TGCGCCAGCAGCTGGGACAGGGTGGATGAAAAACTGTTTTTT	CASSWDRVDEKLFF
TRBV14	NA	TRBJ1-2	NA	TGTGCCAGCAGCCAACTGGACAGCTTTAACTATGGCTACACCTTC	CASSQLDSFNYGYTF
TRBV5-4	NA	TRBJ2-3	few	TGTGCCAGCAGCCCCGGGACTCAAATCACAGATACGCAGTATTTT	CASSPGTQITDTQYF
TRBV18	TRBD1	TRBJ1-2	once	TGTGCCAGCTCACCCGGACAGGGGAGCTATGGCTACACCTTC	CASSPGQGSYGYTF
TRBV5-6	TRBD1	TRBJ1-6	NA	TGTGCCAGCACCGAAACGGGACAGAATAATTCACCCCTCCACTTT	CASTETGQNNSPLHF
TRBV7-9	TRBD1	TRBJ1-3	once	TGTGCCAGCAGCTTAACCAGGGGGTCTGGAAACACCATATATTTT	CASSLTRGSGNTIYF
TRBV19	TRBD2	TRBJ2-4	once	TGTGCCAGTAGTTCCCAGCGGGGCCGGAACATTCAGTACTTC	CASSSQRGRNIQYF
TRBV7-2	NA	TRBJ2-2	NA	TGTGCCAGCAGACCTAGGGGAGGCGGGGAGCTGTTTTTT	CASRPRGGGELFF
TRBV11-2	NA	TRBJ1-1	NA	TGTGCCAGCAGCCTCGGACAGAACACTGAAGCTTTCTTT	CASSLGQNTEAFF
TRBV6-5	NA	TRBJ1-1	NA	TGTGCCAGCAGTTACCGGGGATCTGCTGAAGCTTTCTTT	CASSYRGSAEAFF
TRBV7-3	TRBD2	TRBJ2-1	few	TGTGCCAGCAGCTTAAGGTCTAGCGGGTACAATGAGCAGTTCTTC	CASSLRSSGYNEQFF
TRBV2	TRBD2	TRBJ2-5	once	TGTGCCAGCAACGGACTAGTCAAAGAGACCCAGTACTTC	CASNGLVKETQYF
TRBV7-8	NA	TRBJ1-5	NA	TGTGCCAGCAGCTTAGAGGGCAGGGCGGGGAATCAGCCCCAGCATTTT	CASSLEGRAGNQPQHF
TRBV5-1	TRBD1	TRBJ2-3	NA	TGCGCCAGCAGTTTGGGACAGGTTTCGGATACGCAGTATTTT	CASSLGQVSDTQYF
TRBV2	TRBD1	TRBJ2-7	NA	TGTGCCAGCAGTACGACAGGGATCTACGAGCAGTACTTC	CASSTTGIYEQYF
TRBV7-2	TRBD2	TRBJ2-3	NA	TGTGCCAGCAGCTCCCGGACGGGAGGTCAGGACACAGATACGCAGTATTTT	CASSSRTGGQDTDTQYF
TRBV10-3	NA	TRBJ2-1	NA	TGTGCCATCAGGGACTTCCTTAGCTCCTACAATGAGCAGTTCTTC	CAIRDFLSSYNEQFF
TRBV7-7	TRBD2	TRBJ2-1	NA	TGTGCTAGCAGCTTCCGCGGCGGGGGGCAGGATGAGCAGTTCTTC	CASSFRGGGQDEQFF
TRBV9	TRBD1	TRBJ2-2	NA	TGTGCCAGCAGCCCAGGGACAGGACACACCGGGGAGCTGTTTTTT	CASSPGTGHTGELFF
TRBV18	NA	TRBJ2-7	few	TGTGCCAGCTCACCCGGACAGGGACTATACGAGCAGTACTTC	CASSPGQGLYEQYF